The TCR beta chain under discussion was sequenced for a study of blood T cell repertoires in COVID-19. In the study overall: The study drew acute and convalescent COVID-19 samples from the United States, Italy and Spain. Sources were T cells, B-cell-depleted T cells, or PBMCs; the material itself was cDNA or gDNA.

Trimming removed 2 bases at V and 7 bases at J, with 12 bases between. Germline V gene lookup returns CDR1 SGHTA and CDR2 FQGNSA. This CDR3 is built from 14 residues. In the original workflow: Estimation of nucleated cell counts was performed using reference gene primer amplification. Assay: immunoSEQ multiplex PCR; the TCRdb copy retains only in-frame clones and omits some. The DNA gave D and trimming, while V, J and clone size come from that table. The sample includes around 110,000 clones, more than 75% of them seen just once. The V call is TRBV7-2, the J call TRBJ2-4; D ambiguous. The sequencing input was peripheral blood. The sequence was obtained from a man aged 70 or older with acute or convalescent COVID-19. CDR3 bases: TGTGCCAGCAGCTTACCGGCAGGCCAGAACATTCAGTACTTC. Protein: CASSLPAGQNIQYF.